This paragraph reports one TCR beta chain. What it binds is not known. The assay was immunoSEQ multiplex PCR, and TCRdb's table has in-frame clones only and misses some. This sample has 43,000 or so clones; 70% to 90% occur once, and the top ten carry 5.5% to 7.5%. The data are from a study of OX40 agonist ivuxolimab in advanced cancers. Study background: Three patients showed partial responses: one hepatocellular carcinoma and two cutaneous melanoma cases. Findings of the study overall: On average, CD8+ T cells had more expanded clones than CD4+.

Peripheral blood came from all dose cohorts at three timepoints. The CDR3 loop spans 14 amino acids. Germline CDR1 reads MNHEY; CDR2 reads SVGAGI. Unmatched junction bases numbered 7, after V lost 6 bases and J lost 8 bases. The rearrangement uses TRBV6-5 and TRBJ2-2; 9 nucleotides agree with TRBD2. This clonotype originated in an adult with an advanced solid tumor such as melanoma, head and neck, liver or kidney cancer. The sample here was CD4+ or CD8+ T cells sorted from blood, taken in a trial of the OX40 agonist ivuxolimab. CDR3 DNA: TGTGCCAGCAGGGCTAGCGGGATACTAGGGGAGCTGTTTTTT. Translating it yields CASRASGILGELFF.